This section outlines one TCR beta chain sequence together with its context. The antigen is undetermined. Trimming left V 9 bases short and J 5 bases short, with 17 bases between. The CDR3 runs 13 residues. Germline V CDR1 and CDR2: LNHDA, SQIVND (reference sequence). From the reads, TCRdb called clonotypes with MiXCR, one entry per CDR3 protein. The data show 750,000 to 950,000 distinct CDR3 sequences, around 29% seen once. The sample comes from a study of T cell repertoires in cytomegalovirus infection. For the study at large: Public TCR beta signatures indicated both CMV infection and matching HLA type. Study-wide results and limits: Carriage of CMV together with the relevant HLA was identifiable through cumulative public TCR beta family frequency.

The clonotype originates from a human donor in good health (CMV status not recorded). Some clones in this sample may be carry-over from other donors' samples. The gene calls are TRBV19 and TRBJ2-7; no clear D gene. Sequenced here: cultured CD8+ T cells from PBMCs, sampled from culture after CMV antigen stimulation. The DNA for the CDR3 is TGTGCCAGCACCTCAGGTGGCCAAGACGAGCAGTACTTC. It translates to CASTSGGQDEQYF.